This TCR beta chain was sequenced during a study of shared clonotypes between healthy human individuals. Study as a whole: Used for every donor were three CD4 naive, three CD4 memory, two CD8 naive and one CD8 memory plate.

The sample holds a few counts of this clone. The assay was immunoSEQ multiplex PCR, and TCRdb's table has in-frame clones only and misses some. The sample yields approximately 700,000 clones, around three quarters seen once. This CDR3 is built from 11 residues. Between the trimmed V and J ends, which lost 0 bases and 3 bases, there was a span of 0 bases. In germline, CDR1 is SGHTS, CDR2 YDEGEE. The clonotype comes from a woman aged 25 to 39 in good health. The material sequenced was memory CD4+ T cells sorted from blood. Subset specified: CD45RA-negative fraction. The V call is TRBV5-8, the J call TRBJ2-5, with unresolved D. The CDR3: CASSLEETQYF. CDR3 bases: TGTGCCAGCAGCTTGGAAGAGACCCAGTACTTC. The full variable domain, completed using reference TRBV5-8 and TRBJ2-5, is EAGVTQSPTHLIKTRGQQATLRCSPISGHTSVYWYQQALGLGLQFLLWYDEGEERNRGNFPPRFSGRQFPNYSSELNVNALELEDSALYLCASSLEETQYFGPGTRLLVL.